This T cell receptor (beta chain) comes out of a study of graft-versus-host responses after intestinal transplantation. Study information: Each of the recipients got a multivisceral, liver-intestinal, or isolated intestinal transplant. Anti-thymocyte globulin induction, then tacrolimus and steroids for about three years, went to all recipients. Overall study findings and caveats: Allografts from individuals with graft-donor T cell macrochimerism displayed high graft-versus-host to host-versus-graft clonal ratios. Among recipient marrow samples, GvH clones were found; some appeared first in ileum or blood.

Sequencing was performed with immunoSEQ multiplex PCR; in TCRdb, only in-frame clones are kept and a portion is missing. The table includes 50,000 to 75,000 clones, around 93% detected once. Regarding this clone: No antigen is known for it.

The TCR sequence derives from a human donor who was the organ donor for an intestinal transplant. The material was unstimulated CD4+ T cells sorted from spleen or lymph node cells, obtained before transplant.

Here the CDR3 reads CASSPKGSYEQYF. The CDR3 nucleotides read TGTGCCAGCAGTCCCAAGGGCAGTTACGAGCAGTACTTC. The chain recombines TRBV7-2 with TRBJ2-7; D ambiguous. CDR1 is SGHTA and CDR2 is FQGNSA in the germline V gene. Trimming removed 6 bases at V and 4 bases at J, with 13 bases between. CDR3 length: 13 residues.